The rows below give T cell receptor beta chains drawn from one sample of a study of response to subunit inactivated influenza vaccine. Using its own MiXCR run on the RT-PCR reads, TCRdb lists one record per CDR3 protein. In the table there are some 500,000 distinct CDR3 sequences, roughly 23% of which are singletons. The sample here was CD4+ T cells sorted from PBMCs, taken around 5 days after vaccination. These receptors were taken from a man over 45 who received an inactivated influenza vaccine. The CDR3 runs from the conserved cysteine through the conserved F or W. A D gene is named only where the DNA matches it firmly. Size is omitted from some rows. Given values are once, few, many or a class for expanded clones.

>TRBV2|-|TRBD1|TRBJ2-7
CASTGWGQGVYEQYF
TGTGCCAGCACTGGATGGGGACAGGGCGTCTACGAGCAGTACTTC
>TRBV5-1|few|TRBD1|TRBJ2-3
CASRRGTADTQYF
TGCGCCAGCAGAAGAGGGACAGCGGATACGCAGTATTTT
>TRBV7-9|-|TRBD1|TRBJ1-1
CASSLGRQGTEAFF
TGTGCCAGCAGCTTAGGAAGACAGGGGACTGAAGCTTTCTTT
>TRBV7-2|-|TRBD1|TRBJ2-7
CASSPSGRGREQYF
TGTGCCAGCAGCCCTTCAGGCAGGGGGCGAGAGCAGTACTTC
>TRBV11-2|-|TRBD2|TRBJ2-3
CASSSRRTSGSVASTDTQYF
TGTGCCAGCAGCTCCCGTCGGACTAGCGGATCTGTCGCTAGCACAGATACGCAGTATTTT
>TRBV2|-|-|TRBJ1-5
CASSESGSNQPQHF
TGTGCCAGCAGTGAAAGCGGTAGCAATCAGCCCCAGCATTTT
>TRBV12-3/TRBV12-4|-|-|TRBJ1-2
CASSREQGQGYGYTF
TGTGCCAGCAGTCGAGAACAGGGACAAGGCTATGGCTACACCTTC
>TRBV3-1|-|TRBD1|TRBJ2-7
CASSQDPASGGYEQYF
TGTGCCAGCAGCCAAGATCCGGCGTCAGGGGGATACGAGCAGTACTTC
>TRBV29-1|many|TRBD1|TRBJ1-4
CRDRVREGEKLFF
TGCAGGGACAGGGTTCGAGAAGGGGAAAAACTGTTTTTT
>TRBV12-3/TRBV12-4|few|-|TRBJ1-5
CASSLGARGSNQPQHF
TGTGCCAGCAGTTTAGGGGCCAGGGGAAGCAATCAGCCCCAGCATTTT
>TRBV12-3/TRBV12-4|-|TRBD1|TRBJ2-7
CASIKGGTGYEQYF
TGTGCCAGCATTAAAGGGGGGACAGGATACGAGCAGTACTTC
>TRBV6-1|few|-|TRBJ2-1
CASTLGRVPSHNEQFF
TGTGCCAGCACCCTGGGTCGGGTTCCCTCTCACAATGAGCAGTTCTTC
>TRBV7-7|-|TRBD2|TRBJ2-3
CASSQGLAGVTDTQYF
TGTGCCAGCAGCCAGGGACTAGCGGGAGTCACAGATACGCAGTATTTT
>TRBV20-1|few|TRBD2|TRBJ2-7
CSASPRGTTYEQYF
TGCAGTGCTAGCCCCAGAGGGACTACCTACGAGCAGTACTTC
>TRBV12-3/TRBV12-4|few|-|TRBJ2-3
CASSLSGLSTDTQYF
TGTGCCAGCAGTTTAAGCGGCCTTAGCACAGATACGCAGTATTTT
>TRBV10-2|few|-|TRBJ2-1
CASTSGYNEQFF
TGCGCCAGCACTTCAGGGTACAATGAGCAGTTCTTC
>TRBV6-1|-|-|TRBJ1-6
CASSEAGQSPLHF
TGTGCCAGCAGTGAAGCCGGCCAGTCACCCCTCCACTTT
>TRBV4-2|-|TRBD1|TRBJ2-7
CASSLGTGQYEQYF
TGTGCCAGCAGTCTTGGGACAGGGCAGTACGAGCAGTACTTC
>TRBV5-1|few|-|TRBJ2-7
CASSVSSRDNEQYF
TGCGCCAGCAGCGTATCCTCTCGGGACAACGAGCAGTACTTC
>TRBV12-3/TRBV12-4|-|TRBD1|TRBJ2-5
CASTGRDRDLRETQYF
TGTGCCAGCACTGGCCGGGACAGGGACCTTCGTGAGACCCAGTACTTC
>TRBV12-3/TRBV12-4|-|TRBD1|TRBJ2-2
CASSPGTGGNTGELFF
TGTGCCAGCAGTCCCGGGACAGGGGGGAACACCGGGGAGCTGTTTTTT
>TRBV7-9|-|TRBD1|TRBJ2-1
CASRPRMGQPINEQFF
TGTGCCAGCAGGCCTAGGATGGGACAGCCTATCAATGAGCAGTTCTTC
>TRBV6-2/TRBV6-3|-|-|TRBJ2-7
CASSYYPPGRNSYEQYF
TGTGCCAGCAGTTACTATCCTCCGGGACGGAATTCCTACGAGCAGTACTTC
>TRBV12-3/TRBV12-4|-|TRBD2|TRBJ2-1
CASRPSGGRSSYNEQFF
TGTGCCAGCAGGCCTAGCGGGGGCCGAAGCTCCTACAATGAGCAGTTCTTC
>TRBV11-2|-|TRBD1|TRBJ2-7
CASSARDRGYEQYF
TGTGCCAGCAGCGCCCGGGACAGGGGGTACGAGCAGTACTTC
>TRBV4-1|many|-|TRBJ2-1
CASSGQINYNEQFF
TGCGCCAGCAGCGGACAGATAAACTACAATGAGCAGTTCTTC
>TRBV5-1|few|-|TRBJ2-1
CASSLNPQGRPILYNEQFF
TGCGCCAGCAGCTTGAACCCCCAGGGGAGGCCCATCCTCTACAATGAGCAGTTCTTC
>TRBV12-3/TRBV12-4|few|-|TRBJ2-7
CASSLWTATYEQYF
TGTGCCAGCAGTCTATGGACAGCTACCTACGAGCAGTACTTC
>TRBV9|-|-|TRBJ2-5
CASSGGLTVSETQYF
TGTGCCAGCAGCGGGGGTTTAACGGTGTCGGAGACCCAGTACTTC
>TRBV7-9|-|-|TRBJ2-3
CASSLGVSADTQYF
TGTGCCAGCAGCTTAGGCGTTAGTGCAGATACGCAGTATTTT
>TRBV28|few|TRBD1|TRBJ2-1
CASSLGGAGSYNEQFF
TGTGCCAGCAGCCTAGGGGGCGCAGGATCCTACAATGAGCAGTTCTTC
>TRBV15|many|-|TRBJ1-3
CATSSGAASGNTIYF
TGTGCCACCAGCAGTGGGGCAGCTTCTGGAAACACCATATATTTT
>TRBV25-1|-|-|TRBJ2-1
CASTGAGFEFGNEQFF
TGTGCCAGCACTGGTGCGGGGTTTGAGTTCGGCAATGAGCAGTTCTTC
>TRBV20-1|few|-|TRBJ2-5
CSALPTSMETQYF
TGCAGTGCTCTCCCCACTAGTATGGAGACCCAGTACTTC
>TRBV20-1|-|TRBD2|TRBJ2-1
CSASWLAGKVPYNEQFF
TGCAGTGCTAGTTGGCTAGCGGGAAAAGTACCCTACAATGAGCAGTTCTTC
>TRBV29-1|-|-|TRBJ2-7
CSVADRSRQYF
TGCAGCGTTGCCGACCGGTCAAGGCAGTACTTC
>TRBV12-3/TRBV12-4|-|-|TRBJ2-5
CASSKTGTLRETQYF
TGTGCCAGCAGTAAAACCGGGACCCTGCGGGAGACCCAGTACTTC
>TRBV28|-|TRBD1|TRBJ1-2
CASRSQGPFYGYTF
TGTGCCAGCAGATCACAGGGGCCATTTTATGGCTACACCTTC
>TRBV10-3|-|TRBD2|TRBJ2-7
CATSGRGSDYEQYF
TGTGCCACCTCAGGGAGGGGTTCGGATTACGAGCAGTACTTC
>TRBV19|many|-|TRBJ1-1
CATSYGSSSTEAFF
TGTGCCACCTCTTACGGCTCTTCAAGCACTGAAGCTTTCTTT
>TRBV5-1|-|TRBD2|TRBJ2-7
CASSPGLAALSYEQYF
TGCGCCAGCAGTCCCGGACTAGCGGCGCTCTCCTACGAGCAGTACTTC
>TRBV29-1|few|-|TRBJ1-1
CSVEGPTVNTEAFF
TGCAGCGTTGAAGGTCCGACTGTGAACACTGAAGCTTTCTTT
>TRBV12-3/TRBV12-4|many|-|TRBJ2-7
CASRPDSYEQYF
TGTGCCAGCAGACCTGACAGCTACGAGCAGTACTTC
>TRBV12-3/TRBV12-4|few|-|TRBJ1-1
CASRAVMNTEAFF
TGTGCCAGCAGGGCAGTCATGAACACTGAAGCTTTCTTT
>TRBV6-1|-|TRBD2|TRBJ2-7
CASSPRGTSGVHSYEQYF
TGTGCCAGCAGTCCACGCGGGACTAGCGGGGTCCACTCCTACGAGCAGTACTTC
>TRBV6-5|-|-|TRBJ2-7
CASSTRGALAYEQYF
TGTGCCAGCAGTACCCGAGGGGCCTTAGCCTACGAGCAGTACTTC
>TRBV12-3/TRBV12-4|few|-|TRBJ1-5
CASSLEAYGNQPQHF
TGTGCCAGCAGTTTAGAGGCTTATGGCAATCAGCCCCAGCATTTT
>TRBV21-1|few|-|TRBJ2-4
CASSKRYRTLAKNIQYF
TGTGCCAGCAGCAAACGGTACAGGACTTTAGCCAAAAACATTCAGTACTTC
>TRBV7-9|-|-|TRBJ2-2
CASSLRGRGDTGELFF
TGTGCCAGCAGCCTGAGGGGGCGCGGGGACACCGGGGAGCTGTTTTTT
>TRBV15|-|TRBD1|TRBJ1-1
CATSSGQGLNTEAFF
TGTGCCACCAGCAGTGGACAGGGGCTAAACACTGAAGCTTTCTTT
>TRBV30|few|-|TRBJ2-7
CAWSVGGVSYEQYF
TGTGCCTGGAGTGTGGGCGGTGTCTCCTACGAGCAGTACTTC
>TRBV10-3|few|TRBD1|TRBJ2-7
CAIGGQGAYEQYF
TGTGCCATCGGTGGACAGGGCGCCTACGAGCAGTACTTC
>TRBV10-3|-|TRBD2|TRBJ2-3
CATRNSGGTTDTQYF
TGTGCCACCCGGAATAGCGGGGGGACCACAGATACGCAGTATTTT
>TRBV20-1|-|-|TRBJ2-1
CSAQGPYNEQFF
TGCAGTGCACAGGGACCGTACAATGAGCAGTTCTTC
>TRBV2|-|TRBD1|TRBJ2-2
CATQDRRNTGELFF
TGTGCCACCCAGGACAGGCGGAACACCGGGGAGCTGTTTTTT
>TRBV9|few|-|TRBJ2-1
CASSVTPRLEQFF
TGTGCCAGCAGCGTAACCCCTCGACTAGAGCAGTTCTTC
>TRBV7-2|few|TRBD1|TRBJ1-2
CASSLAWQGALSGYTF
TGTGCCAGCAGCTTAGCGTGGCAGGGGGCGCTATCTGGCTACACCTTC
>TRBV29-1|few|-|TRBJ2-4
CSVSGHLAKNIQYF
TGCAGCGTTTCGGGACATCTAGCCAAAAACATTCAGTACTTC
>TRBV28|few|-|TRBJ2-7
CASSFIGGSSYEQYF
TGTGCCAGCAGTTTTATAGGGGGTTCATCCTACGAGCAGTACTTC